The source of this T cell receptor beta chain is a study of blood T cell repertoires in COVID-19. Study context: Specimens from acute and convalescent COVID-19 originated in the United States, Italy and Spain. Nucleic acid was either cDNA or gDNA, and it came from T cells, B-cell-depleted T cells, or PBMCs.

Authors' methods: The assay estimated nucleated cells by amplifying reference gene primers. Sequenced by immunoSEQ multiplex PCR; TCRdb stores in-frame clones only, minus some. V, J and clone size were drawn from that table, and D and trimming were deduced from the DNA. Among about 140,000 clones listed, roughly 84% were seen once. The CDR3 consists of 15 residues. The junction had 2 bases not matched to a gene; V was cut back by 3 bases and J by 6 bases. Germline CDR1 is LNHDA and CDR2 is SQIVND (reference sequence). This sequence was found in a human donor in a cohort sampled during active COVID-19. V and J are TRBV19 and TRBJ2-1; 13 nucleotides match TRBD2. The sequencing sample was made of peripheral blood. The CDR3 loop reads CASSITSGGANEQFF. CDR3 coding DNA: TGTGCCAGTAGTATTACTAGCGGGGGGGCCAATGAGCAGTTCTTC.